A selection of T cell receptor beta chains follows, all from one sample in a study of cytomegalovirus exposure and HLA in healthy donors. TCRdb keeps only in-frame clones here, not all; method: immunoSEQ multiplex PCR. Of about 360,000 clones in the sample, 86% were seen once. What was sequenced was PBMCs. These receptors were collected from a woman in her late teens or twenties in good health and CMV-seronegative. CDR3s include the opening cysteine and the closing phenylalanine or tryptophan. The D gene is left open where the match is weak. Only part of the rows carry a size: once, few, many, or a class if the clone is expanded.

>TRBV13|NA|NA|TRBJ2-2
CASSDEVTKNTGELFF
TGTGCCAGCAGCGATGAGGTGACCAAGAACACCGGGGAGCTGTTTTTT
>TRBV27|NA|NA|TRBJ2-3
CASSPTGDLTDTQYF
TGTGCCAGCAGTCCCACCGGGGATCTCACAGATACGCAGTATTTT
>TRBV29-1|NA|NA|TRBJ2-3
CSATRAYTDTQYF
TGCAGCGCAACCAGGGCCTACACAGATACGCAGTATTTT
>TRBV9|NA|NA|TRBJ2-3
CASSVGQFSTDTQYF
TGTGCCAGCAGCGTAGGACAGTTTAGCACAGATACGCAGTATTTT
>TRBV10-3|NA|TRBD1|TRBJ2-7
CAISGTGGSDEQYF
TGTGCCATCAGTGGGACAGGGGGTTCTGACGAGCAGTACTTC
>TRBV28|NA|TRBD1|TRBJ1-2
CASSLLIRDRDGYTF
TGTGCCAGCAGTTTATTAATCCGGGACAGGGATGGCTACACCTTC
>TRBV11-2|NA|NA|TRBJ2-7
CASSRGLNYEQYF
TGTGCCAGCAGCAGGGGACTTAACTACGAGCAGTACTTC
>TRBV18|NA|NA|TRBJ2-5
CASSLGTPSETQYF
TGTGCCAGCTCACTCGGGACTCCCTCGGAGACCCAGTACTTC
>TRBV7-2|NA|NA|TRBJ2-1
CASSRGADEQFF
TGTGCCAGCAGCCGGGGGGCGGATGAGCAGTTCTTC
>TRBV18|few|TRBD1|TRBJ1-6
CASSPRDRATGSPLHF
TGTGCCAGCTCACCGCGGGACAGGGCTACTGGATCACCCCTCCACTTT
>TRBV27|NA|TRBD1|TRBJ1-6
CASSSPTRTGYNSPLHF
TGTGCCAGCAGTTCGCCGACCAGGACAGGATATAATTCACCCCTCCACTTT
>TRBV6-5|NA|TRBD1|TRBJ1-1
CASSPGGAGLKGAFF
TGTGCCAGCAGTCCAGGGGGCGCGGGCCTGAAAGGAGCTTTCTTT
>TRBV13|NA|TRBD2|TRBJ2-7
CASSSGLAGTYEQYF
TGTGCCAGCAGCTCGGGACTAGCGGGAACTTACGAGCAGTACTTC
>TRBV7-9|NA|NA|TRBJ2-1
CASSYRGNEQFF
TGTGCCAGCAGCTATAGAGGGAATGAGCAGTTCTTC
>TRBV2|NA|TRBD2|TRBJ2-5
CASSEVGLADQETQYF
TGTGCCAGCAGTGAAGTGGGACTAGCGGACCAAGAGACCCAGTACTTC
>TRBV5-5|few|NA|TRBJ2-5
CASSLSAREETQYF
TGTGCCAGCAGCTTGTCGGCCAGGGAAGAGACCCAGTACTTC
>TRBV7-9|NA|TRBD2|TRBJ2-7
CASGLAGDYEQYF
TGTGCCAGCGGACTAGCGGGAGACTACGAGCAGTACTTC
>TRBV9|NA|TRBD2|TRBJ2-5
CASSVAAGALETQYF
TGTGCCAGCAGCGTAGCTGCGGGAGCATTGGAGACCCAGTACTTC
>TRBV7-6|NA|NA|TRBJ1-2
CASSPGGIHGYTF
TGTGCCAGCAGCCCCGGGGGAATCCATGGCTACACCTTC